The rows below give T cell receptor beta chains drawn from one sample of a study of neurological immune-mediated disorders. TCRdb ran MiXCR on the 5' RACE reads and lists one entry per CDR3 protein. The profile shows roughly 28,000 distinct CDR3 sequences, approximately 3.2% of them singletons. What was sequenced was PBMCs. Receptors were obtained from a woman aged 25 to 39 with multiple sclerosis. The CDR3 runs from the conserved cysteine through the conserved F or W. The D gene is left open where the match is weak. Size tells how often a clone was seen (once, few, many) or the class of an expanded clone, and some rows leave it out.

cdr3_nt | cdr3_aa | clone_size | d_call | j_call | v_call | cdr3_length
TGCGCCAGCAGCCAGTTGGGACAGGTAGTAACCGGGGCCAACGTCCTGACTTTC | CASSQLGQVVTGANVLTF | many | TRBD1 | TRBJ2-6 | TRBV4-3 | 18
TGTGCCAGCAGTTTAGCGCCGGACAGGGTGTTATACGAGCAGTACTTC | CASSLAPDRVLYEQYF | medium-sized | TRBD1 | TRBJ2-7 | TRBV12-3/TRBV12-4 | 16
TGCGCCAGCAGAAGAGGGGATCCGCCGAACACTGAAGCTTTCTTT | CASRRGDPPNTEAFF | many | NA | TRBJ1-1 | TRBV5-1 | 15
TGCGCCAGCAGCTTGGACCCTGTTCCCTACAATGAGCAGTTCTTC | CASSLDPVPYNEQFF | many | NA | TRBJ2-1 | TRBV5-1 | 15
TGTGCCAGCAGCGCCCGGGATATTACTACGCAGTATTTT | CASSARDITTQYF | many | NA | TRBJ2-3 | TRBV7-8 | 13
TGCGCCAGCAGCTTGTTGGCGGGAAGGGTCACAGATACGCAGTATTTT | CASSLLAGRVTDTQYF | many | NA | TRBJ2-3 | TRBV5-1 | 16
TGCGCCAGCTCTTCTCGCCCAACAGGGAACTACGAGCAGTACTTC | CASSSRPTGNYEQYF | few | NA | TRBJ2-7 | TRBV5-1 | 15
TGCAGCGCCCGGACTAGCGGGGGCAAGACCCAGTACTTC | CSARTSGGKTQYF | many | TRBD2 | TRBJ2-5 | TRBV29-1 | 13
TGTGCCAGCAGCGGGAGGTCACCCCTCAACTTT | CASSGRSPLNF | NA | NA | TRBJ1-6 | TRBV7-6 | 11
TGCAGTGCTAGACCTACAGGAAGCAATCAGCCCCAGAATTTT | CSARPTGSNQPQNF | NA | NA | TRBJ1-5 | TRBV20-1 | 14
TGTGCCACCAGCAGAGCTTCCTGGGACAGGGTTTACAATGAGCAGTTCTTC | CATSRASWDRVYNEQFF | many | TRBD1 | TRBJ2-1 | TRBV15 | 17
TGTGCCAGCAGTTTTAGGCTAGCTGGGGGGACAGATACGCAGTATTTT | CASSFRLAGGTDTQYF | few | NA | TRBJ2-3 | TRBV12-3/TRBV12-4 | 16